This is a list of T cell receptor beta chains from one sample in a study of blood T cell repertoires in COVID-19. The protocol was immunoSEQ multiplex PCR, while the TCRdb copy is restricted to in-frame clones and leaves out a portion. The sample lists 280,000 or so clones, nearly 90% seen once, with 1.7% in the top ten. Sample: PBMCs or T cells enriched from blood (not recorded which). Receptors originate from a woman between 18 and 29 years old with acute COVID-19. Each CDR3 is given with its conserved first and last residue. The D gene is left open where the match is weak. Some rows mark clone size as missing; the rest say once, few, many or name a class of expanded clone.

abundance	v_gene	len	j_gene	d_gene	CDR3nt	CDR3aa
-	TRBV13	14	TRBJ1-1	TRBD1	TGTGCCAGCAGCTCCAGGGGGGAGAGCACTGAAGCTTTCTTT	CASSSRGESTEAFF
-	TRBV6-5	14	TRBJ1-5	-	TGTGCCAGCCGTCAACTGGACAGAAGCCAACCCCAGCATTTT	CASRQLDRSQPQHF
-	TRBV2	16	TRBJ1-5	TRBD1	TGTGCCAGCAGTGAATCCGGGACAGGGCTAAATCAGCCCCAGCATTTT	CASSESGTGLNQPQHF
-	TRBV10-1	15	TRBJ2-7	TRBD2	TGCGCCAGCAGTGCAGCGGGGAAGAGCTCCTACGAGCAGTACTTC	CASSAAGKSSYEQYF
once	TRBV6-1	14	TRBJ1-4	-	TGTGCCAGCAGTGATCTTCAGGGGAATGAAAAACTGTTTTTT	CASSDLQGNEKLFF
-	TRBV27	16	TRBJ2-1	TRBD2	TGTGCCAGCAGTCCCGTAGCGGGACCGAACTACAATGAGCAGTTCTTC	CASSPVAGPNYNEQFF
-	TRBV28	15	TRBJ2-1	-	TGTGCCAGCAGTTCAGGGGCTCCTGGTTTCAATGAGCAGTTCTTC	CASSSGAPGFNEQFF
-	TRBV27	14	TRBJ2-5	TRBD2	TGTGCCAGCAGCCCGGGACTAGCGGGAGAGACCCAGTACTTC	CASSPGLAGETQYF
-	TRBV5-6	14	TRBJ1-1	TRBD1	TGTGCCAGCAGCGGAAGGACAGGGGGCACTGAAGCTTTCTTT	CASSGRTGGTEAFF
-	TRBV3-1/TRBV3-2	14	TRBJ2-7	-	TGTGCCAGCAGCCAAGATTTTCCCAACTACGAGCAGTACTTC	CASSQDFPNYEQYF
-	TRBV10-1	18	TRBJ2-3	TRBD2	TGCGCCAGCAGTGCTAGCGGGATAAGCGGAAAAATCACAGATACGCAGTATTTT	CASSASGISGKITDTQYF
-	TRBV11-3	16	TRBJ2-1	TRBD2	TGTGCCAGCAGCCCCGGTGGGACTAGATCCTACAATGAGCAGTTCTTC	CASSPGGTRSYNEQFF
-	TRBV9	14	TRBJ1-3	-	TGTGCCAGCAGCGCGCGAACTCCTGGAAACACCATATATTTT	CASSARTPGNTIYF
-	TRBV7-7	15	TRBJ2-2	-	TGTGCTAGCACCCCCTTACCGGGAAACACCGGGGAGCTGTTTTTT	CASTPLPGNTGELFF
-	TRBV2	17	TRBJ2-7	TRBD1	TGTGCCAGCAGTGAATCGAGACAGGGGCGCGGGGCCTACGAGCAGTACTTC	CASSESRQGRGAYEQYF
-	TRBV5-6	13	TRBJ1-1	-	TGTGCCAGCAGCTTAGGGGATCACACTGAAGCTTTCTTT	CASSLGDHTEAFF
-	TRBV9	16	TRBJ1-3	TRBD1	TGTGCCAGCAGCGTCGCGGGACAGGGAACTGGAAACACCATATATTTT	CASSVAGQGTGNTIYF
-	TRBV11-2	13	TRBJ1-1	TRBD1	TGTGCCAGCAGCTTAGACGTGACAGGGGCGGCTTTCTTT	CASSLDVTGAAFF
-	TRBV14	15	TRBJ2-2	-	TGTGCCAGCAGCCAACCACAGGAGAACACCGGGGAGCTGTTTTTT	CASSQPQENTGELFF
-	TRBV12-5	15	TRBJ2-7	TRBD2	TGTGCTAGTGGTTTGGTCCTAGCGGGGGACTACGAGCAGTACTTC	CASGLVLAGDYEQYF
-	TRBV18	14	TRBJ1-3	TRBD1	TGTGCCAGCTCACGGGACAGAGCTGGAAACACCATATATTTT	CASSRDRAGNTIYF
-	TRBV18	12	TRBJ1-4	-	TGTGCCAGCTCACCCGGGGGAGGAAAACTGTTTTTT	CASSPGGGKLFF
-	TRBV28	13	TRBJ1-2	TRBD1	TGTGCCAGCAGTGCGGACAGGGTGGGTGGCTACACCTTC	CASSADRVGGYTF
-	TRBV19	13	TRBJ1-3	-	TGTGCCAGTAGTCCAATTCAAGGAAACACCATATATTTT	CASSPIQGNTIYF
-	TRBV27	14	TRBJ2-7	-	TGTGCCAGCAGTTTGAACTCTTTAGGGGGCGAGCAGTACTTC	CASSLNSLGGEQYF
-	TRBV28	14	TRBJ2-7	TRBD1	TGTGCCAGCAGTTTGATGGCCCAGGGGGACGAGCAGTACTTC	CASSLMAQGDEQYF
-	TRBV7-3	15	TRBJ2-7	-	TGTGCCAGCAGCTTGGTGGCAGGGGACTCCTACGAGCAGTACTTC	CASSLVAGDSYEQYF
-	TRBV7-8	15	TRBJ2-3	TRBD2	TGTGCCAGCAGCTTTTCTAGCGGTCGCACAGATACGCAGTATTTT	CASSFSSGRTDTQYF
few	TRBV7-8	17	TRBJ1-2	TRBD1	TGTGCCAGCAGCTCCCTACGAAACGACAGGGTAGGCTATGGCTACACCTTC	CASSSLRNDRVGYGYTF
-	TRBV7-9	15	TRBJ2-1	TRBD2	TGTGCCAGCAGCTTAGCGCCTAGCGGGAGTGGCGAGCAGTTCTTC	CASSLAPSGSGEQFF
-	TRBV10-2	14	TRBJ2-7	-	TGCGCCAGCAGTCTACAGGCCAGGCCTTACGAGCAGTACTTC	CASSLQARPYEQYF